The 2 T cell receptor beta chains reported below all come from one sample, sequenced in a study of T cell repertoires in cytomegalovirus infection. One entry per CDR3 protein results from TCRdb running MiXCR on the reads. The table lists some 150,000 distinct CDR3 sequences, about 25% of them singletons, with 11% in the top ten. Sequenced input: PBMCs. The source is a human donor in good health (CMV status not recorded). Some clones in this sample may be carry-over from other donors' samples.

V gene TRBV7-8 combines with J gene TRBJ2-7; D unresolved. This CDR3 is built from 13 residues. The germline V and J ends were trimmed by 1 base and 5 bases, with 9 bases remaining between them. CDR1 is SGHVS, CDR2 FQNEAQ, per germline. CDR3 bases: TGTGCCAGCAGCTTAGTACTGGGGAACGAGCAGTACTTC. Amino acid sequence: CASSLVLGNEQYF.

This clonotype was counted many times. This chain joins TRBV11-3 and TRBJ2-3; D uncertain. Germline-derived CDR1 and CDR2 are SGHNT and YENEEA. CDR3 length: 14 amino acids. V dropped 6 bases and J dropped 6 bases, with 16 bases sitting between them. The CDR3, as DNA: TGTGCCAGCAGTGCCGGGTATGGCCCCGATACGCAGTATTTT. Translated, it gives CASSAGYGPDTQYF.